This T cell receptor (beta chain) was sequenced in a study of breast tumors, draining lymph nodes, adjacent tissues. Study conclusions and caveats: Data fit most tumor T cells coming from lymph node, expanding in tumor. Tumor repertoires ranked between lymph nodes and nontumor tissue in diversity, with V and J gene preferences. The lymph node origin of tumor T cells was framed as consistent with a hypothesis, not demonstrated.

This clonotype was counted only a few times. The antigen is unknown. Given a much more abundant clone one base away, this may be a read error. CDR3 length equals 13 residues. Trimming cost V 8 bases and J 7 bases; bases outside gene matches: 6. The germline CDR1 and CDR2 sequences are SGHRS and YFSETQ. The lymph nodes were axillary draining lymph nodes from breast cancer patients. TCRdb ran MiXCR on the multiplex PCR reads and lists one entry per CDR3 protein. The sample has about 230,000 distinct CDR3 sequences, approximately 31% seen once. The sample comprised axillary lymph node tissue. This receptor was taken from a female donor with breast cancer. Some clones in this sample may be carry-over from other donors' samples. The J gene is TRBJ1-6, the V gene TRBV5-1; 7 nucleotides line up with TRBD1. In DNA form, the CDR3 reads TGCGCCAGGCCCCAGGACAGGAATTCACCCCTCCACTTT. Its protein is CARPQDRNSPLHF. Looking up the rest from reference TRBV5-1 and TRBJ1-6 gives the full variable domain: KAGVTQTPRYLIKTRGQQVTLSCSPISGHRSVSWYQQTPGQGLQFLFEYFSETQRNKGNFPGRFSGRQFSNSRSEMNVSTLELGDSALYLCARPQDRNSPLHFGNGTRLTVT.